This TCR beta chain was captured in a study of spatial heterogeneity in lung cancer. Findings of the study overall: TCRs found ubiquitously expanded in tumor appeared in blood more at resection than at follow-up.

The V gene lost 3 bases and the J gene lost 2 bases, with 8 bases spanning the gap. The CDR3 length is 14 residues. The germline V gene has CDR1 SGDLS and CDR2 YYNGEE. Time point in this sample: sample taken at primary tumor resection. The authors sequenced whole RNA from tumor, nontumor lung or frozen PBMC without sorting. Worth noting for this clonotype: Its specificity is unknown.

TCRdb re-derived calls from the 5' RACE reads in MiXCR, one entry per CDR3 protein. The sample has roughly 60,000 distinct CDR3 sequences; about 8% are singletons. This sequence was found in a female donor with early-stage non-small cell lung cancer. The sequencing here drew on PBMCs, taken at surgery. The chain joins TRBV9 to TRBJ1-4, with D maybe TRBD1 (6 bases). In nucleotides, the CDR3 is TGTGCCAGCAGCGGAACAGGGACTAATGAAAAACTGTTTTTT. It codes for CASSGTGTNEKLFF.